These 28 T cell receptor beta chains were sequenced from one sample in a study of blood T cell repertoires in COVID-19. The protocol was immunoSEQ multiplex PCR, while the TCRdb copy is restricted to in-frame clones and leaves out a portion. The sample holds 230,000 or so clones, 75% to 90% seen once. The sequencing input was PBMCs or T cells enriched from blood (not recorded which). These receptors all come from a woman in her forties with acute COVID-19.

This chain links TRBV19 with TRBJ1-2; D is unclear. V was pared by 7 bases and J by 1 base, with 13 bases between. CDR1 LNHDA and CDR2 SQIVND come from the germline V gene (reference sequence). This CDR3 is 14 amino acids long. Here the CDR3 reads CASTRSHNNYGYTF. The CDR3 nucleotides are TGTGCCAGTACCCGAAGCCATAATAACTATGGCTACACCTTC.

The genes are TRBV5-8 and TRBJ1-2, with TRBD1 as a possible D gene (5 bases). CDR1 and CDR2 (germline): SGHTS, YDEGEE. V lost 9 bases to trimming and J lost 2 bases, with 17 bases between them. The CDR3 length is 14 residues. CDR3 protein: CAKREGSTNYGYTF. Written as DNA, the CDR3 is TGTGCCAAGAGGGAGGGGTCGACCAACTATGGCTACACCTTC.

The chain recombines TRBV6-5 with TRBJ1-1; D possibly corresponds to TRBD1 (6 bases). The V end lost 4 bases, the J end lost 5 bases, and 11 bases lay between the germline ends. This CDR3 is 13 amino acids long. Germline assignment: CDR1 MNHEY and CDR2 SVGAGI. Here the CDR3 DNA reads TGTGCCAGCAGTTCAGGGGTAAGGACTGAAGCTTTCTTT. Residues: CASSSGVRTEAFF.

This chain connects TRBV7-2 to TRBJ1-6, with a weak D call TRBD1 (5 bases). The CDR3 length is 15 residues. Trimming removed 5 bases at V and 8 bases at J, with 16 bases between. Looked up from germline, CDR1 is SGHTA and CDR2 is FQGNSA. The CDR3: CASSASGTEDSPLHF. Written as DNA, the CDR3 is TGTGCCAGCAGCGCCAGCGGGACCGAGGATTCACCCCTCCACTTT.

V gene TRBV7-8 combines with J gene TRBJ1-4; the match to TRBD1 covers 10 bases. The CDR3 runs to 14 residues. Germline loops: CDR1 SGHVS, CDR2 FQNEAQ. V was clipped by 5 bases and J by 7 bases; unmatched bases: 4. The CDR3 DNA sequence: TGTGCCAGCAGCCCCGGGACAGGGGTTGAAAAACTGTTTTTT. Residues: CASSPGTGVEKLFF. Together with reference TRBV7-8 and TRBJ1-4, the CDR3 gives the full variable domain: GAGVSQSPRYKVAKRGQDVALRCDPISGHVSLFWYQQALGQGPEFLTYFQNEAQLDKSGLPSDRFFAERPEGSVSTLKIQRTQQEDSAVYLCASSPGTGVEKLFFGSGTQLSVL.

A few counts support this clone. The chain joins TRBV4-3 to TRBJ1-1; TRBD1 aligns across 9 bases. The ends lost 4 bases at V and 2 bases at J; junction bases unmatched: 5. The CDR3 is made up of 15 amino acids. CDR1 LGHNA and CDR2 YSLEER come from the germline V gene. CDR3 in amino acids: CASSPRDRVNTEAFF. The CDR3 DNA reads TGCGCCAGCAGCCCTCGGGACAGGGTCAACACTGAAGCTTTCTTT.

V is TRBV6-5 and J is TRBJ2-7, with 9 bases matching TRBD1. The germline CDR1 and CDR2 sequences are MNHEY and SVGAGI. The CDR3 extends over 15 amino acids. J gave up 7 bases and V 4 bases, and 11 bases lay outside the gene matches. The CDR3 nucleotides are TGTGCCAGCAGTTTCCCTTCACAGGGGGCGAGGGAGCAGTACTTC. This sequence encodes CASSFPSQGAREQYF.

The rearrangement links TRBV30 to TRBJ1-5; tentatively, D is TRBD1 (6 bases). V lost 4 bases and J lost 10, with 14 bases in between. The CDR3 is 12 amino acids. Germline lookup yields CDR1 GTSNPN and CDR2 SVGIG (reference sequence). CDR3 in DNA: TGTGCCTGGATCCCCCAACAGGGACCCCAGCATTTT. It encodes CAWIPQQGPQHF.

This chain joins TRBV19 and TRBJ1-5; 9 positions match TRBD1. CDR3 length: 15 amino acids. From germline, CDR1 is LNHDA and CDR2 SQIVND (reference sequence). With 6 bases clipped from V and 3 bases from J, the junction kept 6 bases outside the gene matches. The CDR3 DNA reads TGTGCCAGTAGGGAAACAGGGGGCACCAATCAGCCCCAGCATTTT. Translating it yields CASRETGGTNQPQHF.

J is TRBJ2-3 and V is TRBV2; TRBD1 matches at 10 bases. J gave up 0 bases and V 10 bases, and 7 bases lay outside the gene matches. From germline, CDR1 is SNHLY and CDR2 FYNNEI. This CDR3 region has 15 residues. The CDR3: CANRQGAYSTDTQYF. CDR3 coding DNA: TGTGCCAACCGACAGGGGGCCTATAGCACAGATACGCAGTATTTT.

This rearrangement joins TRBV5-1 to TRBJ1-2; D gene ambiguous. The V and J ends lost 0 bases and 5 bases respectively, with 8 bases between them. CDR1 and CDR2 (germline): SGHRS, YFSETQ. This CDR3 is 13 amino acids long. CDR3 residues: CASSLDSSYGYTF. In DNA, the CDR3 is TGCGCCAGCAGCTTGGACAGTTCTTATGGCTACACCTTC.

J is TRBJ2-3 and V is TRBV6-5; D might be TRBD2 (7 bases). The CDR3 loop spans 16 amino acids. Germline values: CDR1 MNHEY, CDR2 SVGAGI. V was shortened by 4 bases and J by 7 bases, with 21 bases between the two germline ends. The CDR3 DNA is TGTGCCAGCAGTTTTGAACTAGGTGGGGGGGACAATACGCAGTATTTT. Its translation: CASSFELGGGDNTQYF.

V usage is TRBV25-1 and J usage is TRBJ1-1, with TRBD1 identical over 7 bases. V lost 3 bases, J lost 3 bases, and 13 bases stayed unmatched. There are 17 residues in the CDR3. CDR1 MGHDK and CDR2 SYGVNS come from the germline V gene. CDR3 region: CASSDLRQGAMDTEAFF. CDR3 sequence (DNA): TGTGCCAGCAGTGATCTCCGACAGGGCGCTATGGACACTGAAGCTTTCTTT.

The chain links TRBV5-5 to TRBJ2-7; weak D call: TRBD1 (6 bases). Germline V lookup: CDR1 SGHKS, CDR2 YYEKEE (reference sequence). This CDR3 region has 14 residues. Deletions cut 4 bases from V and 3 bases from J, with 14 bases between. This CDR3 is CASSRAGTIYEQYF. The CDR3 coding sequence is TGTGCCAGCAGCCGCGCCGGGACAATCTACGAGCAGTACTTC.

This chain links TRBV7-3 with TRBJ2-3; 8 bases are shared with TRBD2. Germline lookup yields CDR1 SGHTA and CDR2 FQGTGA. The trim removed 5 bases at V and 2 bases at J, leaving 9 bases unmatched. This CDR3 contains 16 residues. This CDR3 reads CASSGDPSGFTDTQYF. The CDR3 region has the DNA TGTGCCAGCAGCGGCGATCCTAGCGGGTTCACAGATACGCAGTATTTT.

The chain joins TRBV5-4 to TRBJ1-1; D not resolved. This CDR3 region has 15 residues. CDR1 and CDR2 (germline): SGHNT, YYREEE (reference sequence). Between the trimmed V and J ends, which lost 0 bases and 0 bases, there was a span of 9 bases. In DNA form, the CDR3 reads TGTGCCAGCAGCTTGGAAGGCAGGTTGAACACTGAAGCTTTCTTT. Protein: CASSLEGRLNTEAFF.

The rearrangement links TRBV18 to TRBJ2-7; 8 nucleotides line up with TRBD1. Unmatched junction bases numbered 2, after V lost 1 base and J lost 3 bases. Germline V gene sequence: CDR1 KGHSH, CDR2 LQKENI. The length of the CDR3 is 14 residues. CDR3 in DNA: TGTGCCAGCTCACCACGGACAGGGATCTACGAGCAGTACTTC. It yields the protein CASSPRTGIYEQYF.

The chain couples TRBV11-3 to TRBJ2-3, with TRBD2 matching over 12 bases. The ends lost 3 bases at V and 0 bases at J; junction bases unmatched: 7. CDR1 is SGHNT and CDR2 is YENEEA in the germline V gene. This CDR3 spans 18 amino acids. CDR3 DNA sequence: TGTGCCAGCAGCTTGGAGACTAGCGGGGGCGCTAGCACAGATACGCAGTATTTT. It codes for CASSLETSGGASTDTQYF.

V and J are TRBV5-1 and TRBJ1-6, with D uncertain. This CDR3 contains 16 residues. Germline V CDR1 and CDR2: SGHRS, YFSETQ. V lost 0 bases and J 0 bases, leaving 7 bases between the germline ends. The DNA for the CDR3 is TGCGCCAGCAGCTTGGTCGAGAACTCCTATAATTCACCCCTCCACTTT. It specifies CASSLVENSYNSPLHF.

V is TRBV6-2 or TRBV6-3 and J is TRBJ2-3; 10 nucleotides match TRBD1. The ends lost 5 bases at V and 1 base at J; junction bases unmatched: 6. This CDR3 contains 16 residues. Germline values: CDR1 MNHEY, CDR2 SVGEGT. The chain's CDR3 is CASSPRTGGGTDTQYF. In DNA, the CDR3 is TGTGCCAGCAGTCCACGGACAGGGGGTGGCACAGATACGCAGTATTTT.

The gene calls are TRBV5-1 and TRBJ1-1; D possibly corresponds to TRBD1 (6 bases). With 1 base removed from V and 5 bases from J, the gap between germline ends came to 15 bases. This CDR3 has 15 residues. CDR1 is SGHRS and CDR2 is YFSETQ in the germline V gene. CDR3 protein: CASSLRQGQRTEAFF. CDR3 nucleotides: TGCGCCAGCAGCTTGAGGCAGGGGCAAAGGACTGAAGCTTTCTTT.

The chain is built from TRBV10-3 and TRBJ1-1; 9 positions agree with TRBD1. From germline, CDR1 is ENHRY and CDR2 SYGVKD. CDR3 length: 13 amino acids. Unmatched junction bases numbered 4, after V lost 8 bases and J lost 3 bases. For the CDR3, the DNA is TGTGCCATCCGGACAGGGGTCTACACTGAAGCTTTCTTT. This translates into CAIRTGVYTEAFF.

The rearrangement joins TRBV9 to TRBJ2-7; weak D call: TRBD1 (5 bases). CDR1 SGDLS and CDR2 YYNGEE come from the germline V gene. CDR3 length: 15 amino acids. The V end was cut by 3 bases, the J end by 3 bases, with 16 bases between. CDR3 DNA: TGTGCCAGCAGCGAGCCCCCAGGGTACAGCTACGAGCAGTACTTC. Amino acids: CASSEPPGYSYEQYF.

This chain uses TRBV18 with TRBJ2-1, with D tentatively TRBD1 (6 bases). The CDR3 runs to 16 residues. V was cut by 5 bases and J by 0 bases, with 14 bases left in between. Germline CDR1 reads KGHSH; CDR2 reads LQKENI. The CDR3 coding sequence is TGTGCCAGCTCAGGGGTGGGGGCCCTCTCCTACAATGAGCAGTTCTTC. Translating it yields CASSGVGALSYNEQFF.

The rearrangement joins TRBV29-1 to TRBJ1-1, with a possible D match to TRBD1 (5 bases). The germline V gene has CDR1 SQVTM and CDR2 ANQGSEA. The V and J ends lost 8 bases and 3 bases respectively, with 19 bases between them. The CDR3 totals 14 residues. DNA of the CDR3: TGCAGCTATCGGGGGGGTACAGGCCACACTGAAGCTTTCTTT. This encodes CSYRGGTGHTEAFF.

The gene calls are TRBV4-2 and TRBJ1-2; a weak D match, TRBD1 (5 bases). V lost 1 base to trimming and J lost 1 base, with 10 bases between them. Germline V gives CDR1 LGHNA, CDR2 YNFKEQ. The CDR3 length is 15 residues. The CDR3 DNA is TGTGCCAGCAGCCAAGTCTGGGGCGATAACTATGGCTACACCTTC. Amino acids: CASSQVWGDNYGYTF.

This sequence joins TRBV5-1 and TRBJ2-3, with 9 bases identical to TRBD1. The length of the CDR3 is 16 residues. The V gene's germline CDR1 is SGHRS and CDR2 YFSETQ. V shed 4 bases and J 2 bases; nucleotides not matched to a gene: 8. The DNA of the CDR3 is TGCGCCAGCAGCCCCCGGACAGGGGCCCCCACAGATACGCAGTATTTT. Its translation is CASSPRTGAPTDTQYF.

The chain recombines TRBV5-1 with TRBJ1-1, with 10 positions matching TRBD1. The trim removed 5 bases at V and 4 bases at J, leaving 5 bases unmatched. The germline CDR1 and CDR2 sequences are SGHRS and YFSETQ. CDR3 length: 14 amino acids. CDR3 residues: CASRTGGGGTEAFF. The CDR3 DNA is TGCGCCAGCAGGACAGGGGGCGGCGGCACTGAAGCTTTCTTT.